A selection of T cell receptor beta chains follows, all from one sample in a study of lymphopenia after photon versus proton radiotherapy. Clones were sequenced by immunoSEQ multiplex PCR, and TCRdb holds only the in-frame ones, with some missing. The sample carries roughly 41,000 clones, roughly 84% recorded once. The sequenced sample was peripheral blood, obtained from a patient treated with photon-based radiotherapy. These receptors were collected from a man aged 50 to 60 with gastric cancer. Each CDR3 is given with its conserved first and last residue. The order of the fields is D gene, clone size, V gene, J gene, CDR3 DNA, CDR3 protein. The D gene is left open where the match is weak. Part of the rows lack a size; the others show once, few, many or a class for expanded clones.

D: TRBD1; size: .; V: TRBV7-2; J: TRBJ1-5; DNA: TGTGCCAGCAGCCGATTCAACCCGACAGGGGGACAGCCCCAGCATTTT; CDR3: CASSRFNPTGGQPQHF
D: TRBD2; size: few; V: TRBV11-2; J: TRBJ2-7; DNA: TGTGCCAGCAGCGCCGGACTAGCCTACGAGCAGTACTTC; CDR3: CASSAGLAYEQYF
D: .; size: .; V: TRBV7-2; J: TRBJ1-1; DNA: TGTGCCAGCAGCTTCAGCCTCAGCACTGAAGCTTTCTTT; CDR3: CASSFSLSTEAFF
D: .; size: .; V: TRBV7-6; J: TRBJ1-1; DNA: TGTGCCAGCAGCCCGGGACCGGTAAAGGACACTGAAGCTTTCTTT; CDR3: CASSPGPVKDTEAFF
D: .; size: few; V: TRBV6-5; J: TRBJ1-5; DNA: TGTGCCAGCAGTTACCAGGGAGCCCAGCATTTT; CDR3: CASSYQGAQHF
D: .; size: .; V: TRBV7-2; J: TRBJ2-6; DNA: TGTGCCAGCAGCTTTGTAGTACTCTCCGGGGCCAACGTCCTGACTTTC; CDR3: CASSFVVLSGANVLTF
D: TRBD1; size: once; V: TRBV7-9; J: TRBJ2-2; DNA: TGTGCCAGCAGCTCGGGACAGGGGCCTAGCGGAAGTACCACCGGGGAGCTGTTTTTT; CDR3: CASSSGQGPSGSTTGELFF
D: .; size: few; V: TRBV2; J: TRBJ1-2; DNA: TGTGCCAGCAGTGGAGAACCTTCTGTCTATGGCTACACCTTC; CDR3: CASSGEPSVYGYTF
D: TRBD2; size: .; V: TRBV30; J: TRBJ2-1; DNA: TGTGCCTGGACCGACGGGACTAGCGGGAGGGATGAGCAGTTCTTC; CDR3: CAWTDGTSGRDEQFF
D: .; size: .; V: TRBV5-6; J: TRBJ1-1; DNA: TGTGCCAGCAGCTTGGCCGGACTCCCCACGCGGGACACTGAAGCTTTCTTT; CDR3: CASSLAGLPTRDTEAFF
D: .; size: .; V: TRBV7-6; J: TRBJ2-3; DNA: TGTGCCAGCAGCTACCGCACAGATACGCAGTATTTT; CDR3: CASSYRTDTQYF
D: TRBD2; size: .; V: TRBV29-1; J: TRBJ2-7; DNA: TGCAGCGTTGAACGGGGGGTAGGCTCCTACGAGCAGTACTTC; CDR3: CSVERGVGSYEQYF
D: TRBD2; size: .; V: TRBV27; J: TRBJ2-1; DNA: TGTGCCAGCAGTCCACGACTAGCGGGAGGGCTGGGTGAGCAGTTCTTC; CDR3: CASSPRLAGGLGEQFF
D: TRBD2; size: .; V: TRBV23-1; J: TRBJ2-5; DNA: TGCGCCAGCAAACGTTTTGCTGGACTAGCGGGGAGCTGGCAGACCCAGTACTTC; CDR3: CASKRFAGLAGSWQTQYF
D: TRBD2; size: .; V: TRBV19; J: TRBJ2-2; DNA: TGTGCCAGTAGTATTTGGGCTAGCGGGAGTACCGGGGAGCTGTTTTTT; CDR3: CASSIWASGSTGELFF
D: .; size: .; V: TRBV5-4; J: TRBJ2-7; DNA: TGTGCCAGCAGCTTGGGAGGGTCAGGAGAGCAGTACTTC; CDR3: CASSLGGSGEQYF
D: TRBD2; size: few; V: TRBV13; J: TRBJ2-3; DNA: TGTGCCAGCAGCTTAGCCCCGGGACTAGCGACAGATACGCAGTATTTT; CDR3: CASSLAPGLATDTQYF
D: .; size: .; V: TRBV7-9; J: TRBJ1-4; DNA: TGTGCCAGCAGTCCCCGGGACAACCTATTTGAAAAACTGTTTTTT; CDR3: CASSPRDNLFEKLFF
D: .; size: once; V: TRBV7-2; J: TRBJ2-3; DNA: TGTGCCAGCAGCTTAGGACGCACAGATACGCAGTATTTT; CDR3: CASSLGRTDTQYF
D: .; size: .; V: TRBV18; J: TRBJ1-1; DNA: TGTGCCAGCTCACCTCAATCCGACCAAAACGAAGCTTTCTTT; CDR3: CASSPQSDQNEAFF
D: .; size: .; V: TRBV27; J: TRBJ2-1; DNA: TGTGCCAGCGGCAGACCGGGACGGGCCTACAATGAGCAGTTCTTC; CDR3: CASGRPGRAYNEQFF
D: TRBD2; size: .; V: TRBV10-3; J: TRBJ2-2; DNA: TGTGCCATCAGTGAGTCCCTAGCGGGAGTGCTCCCGAACACCGGGGAGCTGTTTTTT; CDR3: CAISESLAGVLPNTGELFF
D: .; size: .; V: TRBV5-4; J: TRBJ1-3; DNA: TGTGCCAGCAGCTTGCGACAGCGGGACGGAAACACCATATATTTT; CDR3: CASSLRQRDGNTIYF
D: .; size: .; V: TRBV6-5; J: TRBJ2-7; DNA: TGTGCCAGCACGCTATCCCAGGATAGCTACGAGCAGTACTTC; CDR3: CASTLSQDSYEQYF
D: TRBD1; size: .; V: TRBV6-6; J: TRBJ1-2; DNA: TGTGCCAGCAGCCTGGACAGGGTAGGAGGCTACACCTTC; CDR3: CASSLDRVGGYTF
D: TRBD1; size: .; V: TRBV5-5; J: TRBJ2-1; DNA: TGTGCCAGCAGCTCCGGGACAGGGTACTACAATGAGCAGTTCTTC; CDR3: CASSSGTGYYNEQFF
D: TRBD1; size: few; V: TRBV6-6; J: TRBJ2-7; DNA: TGTGCCAGCAGCGACAGGGGGTCCTACGAGCAGTACTTC; CDR3: CASSDRGSYEQYF
D: .; size: .; V: TRBV2; J: TRBJ1-5; DNA: TGTGCCAGCAGACGGACGCTACCGGACAGCTATAGCAATCAGCCCCAGCATTTT; CDR3: CASRRTLPDSYSNQPQHF
D: .; size: .; V: TRBV15; J: TRBJ2-1; DNA: TGTGCCACCAGCAGAGGAAAGGGGGGGAACTCCTACAATGAGCAGTTCTTC; CDR3: CATSRGKGGNSYNEQFF
D: .; size: .; V: TRBV7-9; J: TRBJ2-1; DNA: TGTGCCAGCAGCTTGGGTGGGGGAGCCTACAATGAGCAGTTCTTC; CDR3: CASSLGGGAYNEQFF
D: .; size: .; V: TRBV7-2; J: TRBJ2-1; DNA: TGTGCCAGCAGCTTCTACGCCTCCTACAATGAGCAGTTCTTC; CDR3: CASSFYASYNEQFF
D: TRBD1; size: .; V: TRBV7-9; J: TRBJ2-7; DNA: TGTGCCAGCAGCGAGACAGGGGGCAACTACGAGCAGTACTTC; CDR3: CASSETGGNYEQYF
D: TRBD1; size: .; V: TRBV5-6; J: TRBJ1-5; DNA: TGTGCCAGCAGCGATCGACAGGGGCTAAATCAGCCCCAGCATTTT; CDR3: CASSDRQGLNQPQHF
D: .; size: .; V: TRBV2; J: TRBJ2-7; DNA: TGTGCCAGCGCGATGGGGGACATCTACTACGAGCAGTACTTC; CDR3: CASAMGDIYYEQYF
D: TRBD1; size: few; V: TRBV18; J: TRBJ2-7; DNA: TGTGCCAGCGCCCCGGGACAGGGGAACGCCGAGCAGTACTTC; CDR3: CASAPGQGNAEQYF
D: .; size: .; V: TRBV7-9; J: TRBJ1-1; DNA: TGTGCTAGCACTGGCGGGGAGGCGAACACTGAAGCTTTCTTT; CDR3: CASTGGEANTEAFF
D: .; size: few; V: TRBV4-1; J: TRBJ2-7; DNA: TGCGCCAGCAAGGGTGCGGGACGGCACGAGCAGTACTTC; CDR3: CASKGAGRHEQYF
D: .; size: .; V: TRBV10-1; J: TRBJ1-2; DNA: TGCGCCAGCAGTGAGTCGAAACTCCTCTGGAGCGATGGCTACACCTTC; CDR3: CASSESKLLWSDGYTF
D: .; size: .; V: TRBV19; J: TRBJ1-1; DNA: TGTGCCAGTAGCCGACCAAGCCAGAGGAACACTGAAGCTTTCTTT; CDR3: CASSRPSQRNTEAFF
D: TRBD2; size: .; V: TRBV4-1; J: TRBJ2-5; DNA: TGCGCCAGCAGCCCATTGACTAGCGGGATGGGAGAGACCCAGTACTTC; CDR3: CASSPLTSGMGETQYF
D: .; size: medium-sized; V: TRBV9; J: TRBJ2-7; DNA: TGTGCCAGCAGCGTAGCAAGCGGGCCCCTCTACGAGCAGTACTTC; CDR3: CASSVASGPLYEQYF
D: TRBD1; size: .; V: TRBV5-1; J: TRBJ2-1; DNA: TGCGCCAGCAGCTTGAAACCGGGACAGGGACGCGATGAGCAGTTCTTC; CDR3: CASSLKPGQGRDEQFF